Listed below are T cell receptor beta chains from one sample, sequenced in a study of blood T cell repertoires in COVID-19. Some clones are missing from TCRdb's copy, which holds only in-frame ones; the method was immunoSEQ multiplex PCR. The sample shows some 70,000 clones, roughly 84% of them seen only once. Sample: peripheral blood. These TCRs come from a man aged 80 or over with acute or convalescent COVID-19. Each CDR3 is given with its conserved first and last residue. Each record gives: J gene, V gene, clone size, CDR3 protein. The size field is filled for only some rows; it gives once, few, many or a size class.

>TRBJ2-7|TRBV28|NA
CASSLTGTGSNEQYF
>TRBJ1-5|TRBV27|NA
CASSLAPGTNQPQHF
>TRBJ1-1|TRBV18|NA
CASSPRLGGNTEAFF
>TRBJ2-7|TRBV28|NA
CASIGQSAYEQYF
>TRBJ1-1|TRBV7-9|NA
CASSSTGGLAEAFF
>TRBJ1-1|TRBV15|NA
CATLPTSRNTEAFF
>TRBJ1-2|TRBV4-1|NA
CASSQSTGGRVYGYTF
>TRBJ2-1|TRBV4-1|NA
CASSQDTTGGPRNEQFF
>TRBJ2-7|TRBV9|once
CASSVEGGEQYF
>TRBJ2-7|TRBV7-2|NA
CASSLTPGQHYEQYF
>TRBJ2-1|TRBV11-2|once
CASSLEAGTSNSYNEQFF
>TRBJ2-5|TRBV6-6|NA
CASSPGTFFTQYF
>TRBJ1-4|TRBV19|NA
CASSPRVPRVEKLFF
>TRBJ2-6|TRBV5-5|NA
CASSLGGLPGANVLTF
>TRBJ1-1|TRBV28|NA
CASSFLGGVGGNTEAFF
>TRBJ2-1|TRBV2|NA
CASKGQGRTFGSYNEQFF
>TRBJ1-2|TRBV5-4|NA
CASSFSEIHGYTF
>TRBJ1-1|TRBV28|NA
CASSKVGANTEAFF
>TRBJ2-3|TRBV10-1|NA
CASSGTGADTQYF
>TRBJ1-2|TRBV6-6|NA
CASSQGESYGYTF
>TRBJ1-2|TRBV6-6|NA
CASSLKGRLNYGYTF
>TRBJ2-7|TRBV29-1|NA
CSVEGQGAYEQYF
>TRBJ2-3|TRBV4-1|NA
CASSQGRGGMGDTQYF
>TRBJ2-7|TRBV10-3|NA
CAISESNSGGAYEQYF
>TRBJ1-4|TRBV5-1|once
CASNSGTGKEKLFF
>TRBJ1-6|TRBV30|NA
CAWSATGTGTSPLHF
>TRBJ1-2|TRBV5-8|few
CASRRTGPFYGYTF
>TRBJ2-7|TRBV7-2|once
CASSFVGSGDYEQYF
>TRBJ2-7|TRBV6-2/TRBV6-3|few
CASSYPAYEQYF
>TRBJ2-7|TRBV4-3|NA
CASSQALTGPPHEQYF
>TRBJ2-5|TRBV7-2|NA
CASSSDRAETQYF
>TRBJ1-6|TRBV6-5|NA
CASSYSAAGNSPLHF
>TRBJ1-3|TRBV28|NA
CASSSSGVGAGNTIYF
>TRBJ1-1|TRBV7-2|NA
CASSLNPGQGVYTEAFF
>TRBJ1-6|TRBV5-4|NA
CASSLNPGTARYSPLHF
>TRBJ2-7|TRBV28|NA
CASSKRTGSGGRKGEQYF
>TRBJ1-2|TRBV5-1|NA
CASSWTGRVDYGYTF
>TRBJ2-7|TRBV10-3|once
CAISPTGGEQYF
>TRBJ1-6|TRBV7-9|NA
CASKPARGSSPLHF
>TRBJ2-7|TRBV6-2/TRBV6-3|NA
CASSWTSGRLYEQYF